Listed here are 8 T cell receptor beta chains from one sample, sequenced in a study of T-cell memory formation after mild COVID-19. TCRdb re-called the 5' RACE reads through MiXCR, storing one row per CDR3 protein. The repertoire holds roughly 150,000 distinct CDR3 sequences, with about 14% as singletons. Specimen: PBMCs or a T cell subset sorted from them (not recorded which). The receptors stem from an adult woman who had mild COVID-19 (a few samples of this study predate the infection). Cell type and time point are not known.

This clonotype appeared a few times. The V call is TRBV7-8, the J call TRBJ1-3, with 8 bases aligning to TRBD1. The CDR3 extends over 13 amino acids. With V trimmed by 1 base and J by 12 bases, 5 bases remained unmatched. The germline CDR1 and CDR2 sequences are SGHVS and FQNEAQ. CDR3 region: CASSLGQGSGIYF. In DNA, the CDR3 is TGTGCCAGCAGCTTAGGACAGGGGAGTGGCATATATTTT. Filled out from reference TRBV7-8 and TRBJ1-3, the complete variable domain reads GAGVSQSPRYKVAKRGQDVALRCDPISGHVSLFWYQQALGQGPEFLTYFQNEAQLDKSGLPSDRFFAERPEGSVSTLKIQRTQQEDSAVYLCASSLGQGSGIYFGEGSWLTVV.

V usage is TRBV4-3 and J usage is TRBJ2-5; TRBD2 agrees at 7 bases. With 3 bases clipped from V and 2 bases from J, the junction kept 9 bases outside the gene matches. Germline V lookup: CDR1 LGHNA, CDR2 YSLEER. The CDR3 runs 16 residues. CDR3 sequence reads: CASSQASGRAQETQYF. Written as DNA, the CDR3 is TGCGCCAGCAGCCAGGCTAGCGGCAGGGCACAAGAGACCCAGTACTTC.

The V and J genes are TRBV10-3 and TRBJ2-7; TRBD1 or TRBD2 may be the D gene (5 bases each). Per the germline V gene, CDR1 is ENHRY and CDR2 is SYGVKD. CDR3 length equals 17 residues. Trimming stripped 6 bases from V and 0 bases from J, with 21 bases between. CDR3 bases: TGTGCCATCAGGAGTATTCAGAGGGGCAGGCTCTCCTACGAGCAGTACTTC. It specifies CAIRSIQRGRLSYEQYF.

The rearrangement uses TRBV20-1 and TRBJ2-3, with D possibly matching TRBD2 (5 bases). The CDR3 length is 17 residues. Germline V CDR1 and CDR2: DFQATT, SNEGSKA (reference sequence). V was cut by 3 bases and J by 4 bases, with 23 bases left in between. The CDR3 here is CSARPRPSRRSADTQYF. CDR3 nucleotides: TGCAGTGCTAGGCCCCGTCCGTCCAGGAGGTCCGCAGATACGCAGTATTTT.

This clonotype was seen a few times. The rearrangement links TRBV14 to TRBJ2-5; D unclear. The CDR3 has 14 residues. V lost 1 base and J 5 bases, leaving 11 bases between the germline ends. Per the germline V gene, CDR1 is SGHDN and CDR2 is FVKESK. CDR3 DNA: TGTGCCAGCAGCCAAGGTGGGAACGGGGAGACCCAGTACTTC. Protein: CASSQGGNGETQYF.

The rearrangement links TRBV19 to TRBJ1-5, with 9 bases matching TRBD1. The germline V gene encodes CDR1 LNHDA and CDR2 SQIVND (reference sequence). The CDR3 covers 14 residues. The V and J ends lost 5 bases and 5 bases, in that order; junction bases with no gene match: 4. In nucleotides, the CDR3 is TGTGCCAGTAGTCGGGACAGGGACCATCAGCCCCAGCATTTT. Translated: CASSRDRDHQPQHF.

This clonotype was found a few times. This rearrangement joins TRBV11-2 to TRBJ2-7; TRBD1 might be the D (6 bases). Trimming removed 5 bases at V and 0 bases at J, with 8 bases between. The germline CDR1 and CDR2 sequences are SGHAT and FQNNGV. The CDR3 has 13 amino acids. The CDR3: CASSRQVSYEQYF. The CDR3 region has the DNA TGTGCCAGCAGCCGACAGGTCTCCTACGAGCAGTACTTC.

This rearrangement joins TRBV5-1 to TRBJ2-1, with 13 bases aligning to TRBD2. From germline, CDR1 is SGHRS and CDR2 YFSETQ. Trimming took 0 bases from V and 4 from J; bases not matched to a gene: 4. CDR3 length equals 17 residues. CDR3 sequence reads: CASSLEGLAGPYNEQFF. The CDR3 coding sequence is TGCGCCAGCAGCTTGGAGGGACTAGCGGGGCCTTACAATGAGCAGTTCTTC.